This T cell receptor beta chain was documented in a study of T cells after yellow fever vaccination. About the research overall: Fractions containing few cells were prepared with SMART-Seq v4 Ultra Low Input.

Germline trimming cut 5 bases from V and 5 bases from J; bases unmatched to any gene: 7. This CDR3 has 13 amino acids. The germline V gene encodes CDR1 DFQATT and CDR2 SNEGSKA (reference sequence). Overall study findings and caveats: Contaminating bulk clonotypes could be abundant in FACS-sorted repertoires.

5'RACE template switching produced TCR cDNA carrying a universal primer site and UMIs. TCRdb re-analysed the 5' RACE reads in MiXCR, keeping a single row per CDR3 protein. The sample has 250,000 to 300,000 distinct CDR3 sequences, 5.2% seen once; the top ten hold roughly 3.5%. This clonotype was detected a few times. Its antigen is unidentified. This chain links TRBV20-1 with TRBJ2-7, with TRBD1 matching over 9 bases. Sequences were derived from CD4+ T cells sorted from PBMCs, sampled on the day of the yellow fever booster vaccination. The sequence was obtained from a young man who received the YFV17D yellow fever vaccine. DNA for the CDR3: TGCAGTGCTGTGGGACAGGGTGCTAACGAGCAGTACTTC. Its translation: CSAVGQGANEQYF.